Each of the 20 T cell receptor beta chains below was sequenced from the same sample in a study of cytomegalovirus exposure and HLA in healthy donors. Primers: 60 Vbeta forward and 13 Jbeta reverse. Sequencing was performed with immunoSEQ multiplex PCR; in TCRdb, only in-frame clones are kept and a portion is missing. In the table there are over 85,000 clones, 81% of which are singletons. The sample was PBMCs. The receptor set was obtained from a man in his forties in good health and CMV-seropositive.

This clone was counted between two and nine times. This chain joins TRBV6-5 and TRBJ1-1; TRBD1 is a possible D gene (6 bases). The V gene lost 0 bases and the J gene lost 4 bases, with 12 bases spanning the gap. CDR3 length: 15 amino acids. Germline V gene data show CDR1 as MNHEY and CDR2 as SVGAGI. Written as DNA, the CDR3 is TGTGCCAGCAGTTACTCCCAGGGGAGTTCCACTGAAGCTTTCTTT. The encoded protein is CASSYSQGSSTEAFF.

V usage is TRBV5-1 and J usage is TRBJ1-3, with D possibly being TRBD1 (5 bases). Trimming removed 3 bases at V and 9 bases at J, with 16 bases between. Germline V gene sequence: CDR1 SGHRS, CDR2 YFSETQ. This CDR3 contains 14 residues. This CDR3 is CASSSGEDQGTIYF. The CDR3, as DNA: TGCGCCAGCAGCTCTGGGGAGGACCAGGGCACCATATATTTT. Supplemented by reference TRBV5-1 and TRBJ1-3, the full variable domain reads KAGVTQTPRYLIKTRGQQVTLSCSPISGHRSVSWYQQTPGQGLQFLFEYFSETQRNKGNFPGRFSGRQFSNSRSEMNVSTLELGDSALYLCASSSGEDQGTIYFGEGSWLTVV.

This sequence joins TRBV5-1 and TRBJ2-3; 15 nucleotides align to TRBD2. V shed 4 bases and J 2 bases; nucleotides not matched to a gene: 11. The germline V gene has CDR1 SGHRS and CDR2 YFSETQ. CDR3 length equals 19 residues. CDR3 sequence (DNA): TGCGCCAGCAGCCTTTCCGGGACTAGCGGGGGGCTATACACAGATACGCAGTATTTT. Its translation: CASSLSGTSGGLYTDTQYF.

The chain carries TRBV6-1 and TRBJ2-1; D might be TRBD2 (5 bases). CDR1 and CDR2 from the germline V gene are MNHNS and SASEGT. This CDR3 is built from 15 residues. V was cut by 7 bases and J by 6 bases, with 19 bases left in between. CDR3 residues: CASIHGESGSNEQFF. DNA for the CDR3: TGTGCCAGCATCCATGGAGAAAGCGGATCCAATGAGCAGTTCTTC.

The chain carries TRBV5-1 and TRBJ2-1; 13 bases agree with TRBD2. Germline V gene data show CDR1 as SGHRS and CDR2 as YFSETQ. V was pared by 4 bases and J by 0 bases, with 4 bases of the junction left unmatched. The CDR3 totals 17 residues. This CDR3 reads CASSIRLAGGSYNEQFF. The CDR3 DNA is TGCGCCAGCAGCATTAGACTAGCGGGAGGCTCCTACAATGAGCAGTTCTTC.

Only a few counts were recorded for this clone. The chain carries TRBV5-1 and TRBJ2-7, with D perhaps matching TRBD1 (5 bases). Per germline, CDR1 SGHRS and CDR2 YFSETQ. V was clipped by 4 bases and J by 3 bases, with 11 bases between them. CDR3 length: 13 amino acids. CDR3 DNA: TGCGCCAGCAGCCCCGTGGGGCTCTACGAGCAGTACTTC. Its translation is CASSPVGLYEQYF. The variable domain in full, completed from reference TRBV5-1 and TRBJ2-7, reads KAGVTQTPRYLIKTRGQQVTLSCSPISGHRSVSWYQQTPGQGLQFLFEYFSETQRNKGNFPGRFSGRQFSNSRSEMNVSTLELGDSALYLCASSPVGLYEQYFGPGTRLTVT.

This clone was seen just once. The chain uses TRBV6-1 and TRBJ2-7; D is unclear. The germline gives CDR1 MNHNS, CDR2 SASEGT. This CDR3 contains 12 residues. V lost 8 bases, J lost 5 bases, and 13 bases lay in between. CDR3 coding DNA: TGTGCCAGCGGTCGTAATGAGCACGAGCAGTACTTC. This encodes CASGRNEHEQYF.

The V and J genes are TRBV18 and TRBJ1-4; the match to TRBD1 covers 9 bases. The V gene end was trimmed by 3 bases and the J gene end by 4 bases; junction bases not matched to a gene: 0. Germline loops: CDR1 KGHSH, CDR2 LQKENI. CDR3 length equals 14 residues. CDR3 amino acids: CASSPDRGNEKLFF. The CDR3 coding sequence is TGTGCCAGCTCACCGGACAGGGGTAATGAAAAACTGTTTTTT.

J is TRBJ1-6 and V is TRBV27; possibly TRBD1 for D (6 bases). Germline CDR1 is MNHEY and CDR2 is SMNVEV (reference sequence). V gave up 4 bases and J gave up 13 bases, with 17 bases separating them. The CDR3 consists of 14 residues. CDR3 region: CASSYREQGPPLHF. Here the CDR3 DNA reads TGTGCCAGCAGTTACAGGGAACAGGGCCCCCCCCTCCACTTT.

V and J are TRBV27 and TRBJ2-3, with 8 bases that match TRBD2. Looked up from germline, CDR1 is MNHEY and CDR2 is SMNVEV (reference sequence). CDR3 length: 19 amino acids. The junction had 15 bases not matched to a gene; V was cut back by 4 bases and J by 0 bases. CDR3 DNA: TGTGCCAGCAGTTCTCCGCCTCAAACTAGCGGACCTAGCACAGATACGCAGTATTTT. This sequence encodes CASSSPPQTSGPSTDTQYF.

The chain carries TRBV19 and TRBJ1-3, with TRBD1 matching over 7 bases. This CDR3 is 14 amino acids long. J gave up 2 bases and V 5 bases, and 3 bases lay outside the gene matches. Germline CDR1 LNHDA, CDR2 SQIVND (reference sequence). The DNA for the CDR3 is TGTGCCAGTAGTGCCCAGGGGGCTGGAAACACCATATATTTT. It codes for CASSAQGAGNTIYF. Based on the CDR3 plus reference TRBV19 and TRBJ1-3, the full variable domain is DGGITQSPKYLFRKEGQNVTLSCEQNLNHDAMYWYRQDPGQGLRLIYYSQIVNDFQKGDIAEGYSVSREKKESFPLTVTSAQKNPTAFYLCASSAQGAGNTIYFGEGSWLTVV.

The J gene is TRBJ1-1, the V gene TRBV5-1, with TRBD1 as a possible D gene (5 bases). Germline assignment: CDR1 SGHRS and CDR2 YFSETQ. The V end was cut by 5 bases, the J end by 4 bases, with 15 bases between. The CDR3 contains 14 residues. CDR3 bases: TGCGCCAGCAGGAGGGAGGGGAGGAGCACTGAAGCTTTCTTT. This gives the protein CASRREGRSTEAFF.

The chain is built from TRBV5-5 and TRBJ1-1; maybe TRBD1 (5 bases). Trimming took 2 bases from V and 1 from J, leaving 9 bases between them. Germline loops: CDR1 SGHKS, CDR2 YYEKEE (reference sequence). The CDR3 sequence is 14 residues long. CDR3 residues: CASSLFGGNTEAFF. The CDR3 coding sequence is TGTGCCAGCAGCTTATTCGGGGGGAACACTGAAGCTTTCTTT.

The rearrangement links TRBV15 to TRBJ1-2; 9 positions agree with TRBD1. Germline CDR1 and CDR2: LNHNV and YYDKDF (reference sequence). This CDR3 region has 14 residues. J gave up 0 bases and V 8 bases, and 4 bases lay outside the gene matches. The CDR3 loop is CATLGTGPNYGYTF. The CDR3 DNA is TGTGCCACCCTCGGGACAGGGCCTAACTATGGCTACACCTTC. Supplemented by reference TRBV15 and TRBJ1-2, the full variable domain reads DAMVIQNPRYQVTQFGKPVTLSCSQTLNHNVMYWYQQKSSQAPKLLFHYYDKDFNNEADTPDNFQSRRPNTSFCFLDIRSPGLGDTAMYLCATLGTGPNYGYTFGSGTRLTVV.

The V and J genes are TRBV6-6 and TRBJ1-3; D not certain. The CDR3 has 15 residues. With 2 bases removed from V and 5 bases from J, the gap between germline ends came to 13 bases. Germline V gene sequence: CDR1 MNHNY, CDR2 SVGAGI (reference sequence). The CDR3 DNA follows: TGTGCCAGCAGTTACGACCACAGAAGCAGAAACACCATATATTTT. It encodes CASSYDHRSRNTIYF.

A few counts support this clone. The V and J genes are TRBV10-3 and TRBJ1-1, with D maybe TRBD1 (5 bases). This CDR3 comprises 16 residues. Per germline, CDR1 ENHRY and CDR2 SYGVKD. Deletions cut 3 bases from V and 4 bases from J, with 18 bases between. The CDR3 bases are TGTGCCATCAGTGAACCACGGGGGGGGGTGAGCACTGAAGCTTTCTTT. Translated: CAISEPRGGVSTEAFF.

The genes are TRBV11-3 and TRBJ2-1; 8 nucleotides match TRBD2. The CDR3 has 14 amino acids. Germline V gene lookup returns CDR1 SGHNT and CDR2 YENEEA. Trimming at V came to 4 bases and at J to 10 bases, leaving 9 bases not matched to a gene. CDR3 region: CASSSGGPGMEQFF. DNA of the CDR3: TGTGCCAGCAGCTCGGGAGGGCCGGGAATGGAGCAGTTCTTC.

The chain combines TRBV9 with TRBJ2-3; 8 bases agree with TRBD2. With 3 bases clipped from V and 6 bases from J, the junction kept 3 bases outside the gene matches. This CDR3 spans 13 amino acids. CDR1 and CDR2 (germline): SGDLS, YYNGEE. The CDR3 loop reads CASSEGTSDTQYF. The CDR3 coding sequence is TGTGCCAGCAGCGAGGGGACTAGTGATACGCAGTATTTT.

A few counts support this clone. J is TRBJ2-2 and V is TRBV7-9, with TRBD1 matching over 7 bases. V lost 3 bases to trimming and J lost 7 bases; unmatched junction nucleotides: 8. The length of the CDR3 is 15 residues. Germline CDR1 and CDR2: SEHNR and FQNEAQ (reference sequence). The CDR3 region has the DNA TGTGCCAGCAGCTTCCGGGACAGTGCTGGCGGGGAGCTGTTTTTT. This codes for CASSFRDSAGGELFF. Looking up the rest from reference TRBV7-9 and TRBJ2-2 gives the full variable domain: DTGVSQNPRHKITKRGQNVTFRCDPISEHNRLYWYRQTLGQGPEFLTYFQNEAQLEKSRLLSDRFSAERPKGSFSTLEIQRTEQGDSAMYLCASSFRDSAGGELFFGEGSRLTVL.

In DNA form, the CDR3 reads TGTGCCAGCAGTCGACAGGGCACTGAAGCTTTCTTT. The encoded protein is CASSRQGTEAFF. This rearrangement joins TRBV6-6 to TRBJ1-1; 7 bases fit TRBD1. CDR3 length equals 12 residues. CDR1 and CDR2 from the germline V gene are MNHNY and SVGAGI (reference sequence). The V gene end was trimmed by 5 bases and the J gene end by 4 bases; junction bases not matched to a gene: 1.